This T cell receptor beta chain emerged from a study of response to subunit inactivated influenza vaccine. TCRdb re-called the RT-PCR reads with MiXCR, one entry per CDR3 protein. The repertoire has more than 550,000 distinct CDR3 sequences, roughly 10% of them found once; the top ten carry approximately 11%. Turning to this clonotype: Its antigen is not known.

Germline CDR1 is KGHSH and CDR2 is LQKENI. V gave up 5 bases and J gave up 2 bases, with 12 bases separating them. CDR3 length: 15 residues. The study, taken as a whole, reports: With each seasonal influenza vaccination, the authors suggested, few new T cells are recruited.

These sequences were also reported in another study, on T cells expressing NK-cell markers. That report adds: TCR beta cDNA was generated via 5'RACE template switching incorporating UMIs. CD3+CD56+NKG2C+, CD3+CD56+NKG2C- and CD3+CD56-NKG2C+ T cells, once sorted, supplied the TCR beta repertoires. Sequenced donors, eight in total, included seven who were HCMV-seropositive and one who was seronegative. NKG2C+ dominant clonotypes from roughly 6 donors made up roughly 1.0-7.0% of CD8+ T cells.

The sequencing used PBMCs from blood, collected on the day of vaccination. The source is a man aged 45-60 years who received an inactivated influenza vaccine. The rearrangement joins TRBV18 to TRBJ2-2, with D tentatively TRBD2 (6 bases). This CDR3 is CASSVSGRNTGELFF. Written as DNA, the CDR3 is TGTGCCAGCTCAGTATCCGGGAGAAACACCGGGGAGCTGTTTTTT. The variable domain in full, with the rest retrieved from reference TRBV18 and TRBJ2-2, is NAGVMQNPRHLVRRRGQEARLRCSPMKGHSHVYWYRQLPEEGLKFMVYLQKENIIDESGMPKERFSAEFPKEGPSILRIQQVVRGDSAAYFCASSVSGRNTGELFFGEGSRLTVL.